A single sample is the source of the 13 T cell receptor beta chains below, sequenced in a study of blood T cell repertoires in COVID-19. The data were produced by immunoSEQ multiplex PCR, yet TCRdb's version contains in-frame clones alone and is incomplete. The sample records about 120,000 clones, 77% being singletons. Input material: peripheral blood. Receptor source: a human donor in a cohort sampled during active COVID-19.

This chain joins TRBV7-8 and TRBJ2-5; D unclear. CDR3 length: 13 amino acids. Trimming removed 1 base from V and 4 bases from J, with 7 bases in between. In germline, CDR1 is SGHVS, CDR2 FQNEAQ. This chain's CDR3 is CASSLGRRETQYF. The CDR3 region has the DNA TGTGCCAGCAGCTTAGGGCGGCGAGAGACCCAGTACTTC.

The V call is TRBV7-6, the J call TRBJ2-1; TRBD2 agrees at 7 bases. This CDR3 is built from 15 residues. Germline V lookup: CDR1 SGHVS, CDR2 FNYEAQ. With 5 bases clipped from V and 3 bases from J, the junction kept 7 bases outside the gene matches. The CDR3 loop reads CASSLTGGNYNEQFF. The CDR3 coding sequence is TGTGCCAGCAGCCTCACCGGGGGGAACTACAATGAGCAGTTCTTC.

V usage is TRBV7-9 and J usage is TRBJ2-2, with 8 bases identical to TRBD2. This CDR3 has 15 amino acids. V was pared by 4 bases and J by 5 bases, with 6 bases of the junction left unmatched. CDR1 and CDR2 (germline): SEHNR, FQNEAQ (reference sequence). The CDR3 DNA sequence: TGTGCCAGCAGCTCCCGGACTAGCCCTACCGGGGAGCTGTTTTTT. Residues: CASSSRTSPTGELFF.

The V call is TRBV20-1, the J call TRBJ2-7, with a possible D match to TRBD2 (6 bases). This CDR3 has 12 residues. V was pared by 3 bases and J by 4 bases, with 10 bases between. CDR1 is DFQATT, CDR2 SNEGSKA, per germline (reference sequence). CDR3 in DNA: TGCAGTGCTAGTCCAGGAGGGTACGAGCAGTACTTC. This encodes CSASPGGYEQYF.

The rearrangement links TRBV28 to TRBJ2-7, with D possibly TRBD1 on 5 matching bases. The germline V gene has CDR1 MDHEN and CDR2 SYDVKM. This CDR3 is built from 13 residues. V lost 10 bases, J lost 3 bases, and 16 bases lay in between. The chain's CDR3 is CATRTGQGYEQYF. The CDR3 DNA follows: TGTGCCACCAGGACCGGGCAGGGCTACGAGCAGTACTTC.

This clone was observed a few times. This chain joins TRBV27 and TRBJ2-1, with 11 bases identical to TRBD2. The length of the CDR3 is 14 residues. V was clipped by 6 bases and J by 6 bases; unmatched bases: 4. Germline V gives CDR1 MNHEY, CDR2 SMNVEV (reference sequence). CDR3 DNA sequence: TGTGCCAGCAGCGCTGGACTAGCGGGCAATGAGCAGTTCTTC. Its translation: CASSAGLAGNEQFF.

This clone turned up a few times. The genes are TRBV24-1 and TRBJ2-5, with 11 bases fitting TRBD1. The CDR3 covers 15 residues. Trimming cost V 6 bases and J 4 bases; bases outside gene matches: 6. Germline V gene data show CDR1 as KGHDR and CDR2 as SFDVKD. The CDR3 spells CATSPPGQGGETQYF. The CDR3 coding sequence is TGTGCCACCAGTCCGCCGGGACAGGGGGGAGAGACCCAGTACTTC.

The J gene is TRBJ2-7, the V gene TRBV10-3, with 16 bases fitting TRBD2. After removal of 6 bases from V and 2 bases from J, the junction contained 7 bases not matched to a gene. The CDR3 consists of 17 residues. Germline CDR1 ENHRY, CDR2 SYGVKD. In DNA, the CDR3 is TGTGCCATCAGCGGGACTAGCGGGAGGGCTTTAGCCTACGAGCAGTACTTC. Translation gives CAISGTSGRALAYEQYF.

V is TRBV2 and J is TRBJ1-5; TRBD1 might be the D (6 bases). This CDR3 region has 12 residues. V was trimmed by 7 bases and J by 4 bases, leaving 8 bases between them. Germline CDR1 and CDR2: SNHLY and FYNNEI. CDR3 DNA: TGTGCCAGCAACAGGGCAAATCAGCCCCAGCATTTT. Residues: CASNRANQPQHF.

This rearrangement joins TRBV11-2 to TRBJ2-1, with TRBD2 matching over 9 bases. This CDR3 is built from 16 residues. With V trimmed by 1 base and J by 0 bases, 1 base remained unmatched. Germline CDR1 SGHAT, CDR2 FQNNGV. This chain's CDR3 is CASSLGREGSYNEQFF. CDR3 sequence (DNA): TGTGCCAGCAGCTTAGGGCGGGAGGGCTCCTACAATGAGCAGTTCTTC. The full variable domain, its missing parts supplied by reference TRBV11-2 and TRBJ2-1, is EAGVAQSPRYKIIEKRQSVAFWCNPISGHATLYWYQQILGQGPKLLIQFQNNGVVDDSQLPKDRFSAERLKGVDSTLKIQPAKLEDSAVYLCASSLGREGSYNEQFFGPGTRLTVL.

This chain links TRBV28 with TRBJ2-3; D may be TRBD2 (6 bases). Trimming removed 2 bases at V and 0 bases at J, with 6 bases between. Germline-derived CDR1 and CDR2 are MDHEN and SYDVKM. The CDR3 totals 14 residues. CDR3 sequence (DNA): TGTGCCAGCAGTTTAGGGACTAGCACAGATACGCAGTATTTT. Residues: CASSLGTSTDTQYF.

This chain links TRBV20-1 with TRBJ2-7; 9 bases are shared with TRBD2. V shed 6 bases, J shed 0 bases, and the junction held 6 bases outside the gene matches. CDR1 is DFQATT, CDR2 SNEGSKA, per germline (reference sequence). This CDR3 has 14 residues. The CDR3 DNA follows: TGCAGTGCAAGTAGCGGGGGACGCTCCTACGAGCAGTACTTC. The encoded protein is CSASSGGRSYEQYF.

V and J are TRBV7-6 and TRBJ2-7; 11 positions match TRBD1. This CDR3 has 15 amino acids. V gave up 5 bases and J gave up 5 bases; unmatched junction bases: 8. Germline CDR1 is SGHVS and CDR2 is FNYEAQ. CDR3 sequence (DNA): TGTGCCAGCAGCCTGAGGACAGGGGGCCTCGACGAGCAGTACTTC. Residues: CASSLRTGGLDEQYF.